Listed here are 26 T cell receptor beta chains from one sample, sequenced in a study of T cell changes during pregnancy in multiple sclerosis. Sequenced by immunoSEQ multiplex PCR; TCRdb stores in-frame clones only, minus some. Among tens of thousands of clones listed, around 92% were seen once. The sequencing used peripheral blood, collected after pregnancy. All receptors derive from a female donor with multiple sclerosis, enrolled in a pregnancy study.

This sequence joins TRBV28 and TRBJ1-2; D is possibly TRBD1 (5 bases). The CDR3 length is 12 residues. Trimming left V 3 bases short and J 6 bases short, with 8 bases between. The germline CDR1 and CDR2 sequences are MDHEN and SYDVKM. CDR3 region: CASSLAGHGYTF. For the CDR3, the DNA is TGTGCCAGCAGTTTGGCAGGGCATGGCTACACCTTC.

The CDR3 loop is CASAAGVWETQYF. The DNA of the CDR3 is TGTGCCAGCGCGGCGGGGGTTTGGGAGACCCAGTACTTC. The chain combines TRBV27 with TRBJ2-5, with 7 bases lining up with TRBD2. The CDR3 contains 13 residues. V lost 8 bases to trimming and J lost 5 bases; unmatched junction nucleotides: 8. Germline V CDR1 and CDR2: MNHEY, SMNVEV (reference sequence).

V gene TRBV6-1 combines with J gene TRBJ1-4; possibly TRBD1 for D (5 bases). This CDR3 contains 13 residues. V lost 2 bases and J lost 8, with 9 bases in between. The V gene's germline CDR1 is MNHNS and CDR2 SASEGT. Here the CDR3 DNA reads TGTGCCAGCAGTGAATATCGGGGGGAAAAACTGTTTTTT. Amino acids: CASSEYRGEKLFF.

This clone showed up just once. The chain combines TRBV7-8 with TRBJ2-1; a possible D gene is TRBD2 (5 bases). The CDR3 loop spans 20 amino acids. CDR1 and CDR2 (germline): SGHVS, FQNEAQ. Trimming removed 3 bases from V and 0 bases from J, with 24 bases in between. The CDR3 DNA reads as TGTGCCAGCAGCTTTTCCTTTTTCGGGGTACCTTCGGGCTCCTACAATGAGCAGTTCTTC. Encoded protein: CASSFSFFGVPSGSYNEQFF.

V usage is TRBV11-2 and J usage is TRBJ2-7, with no clear D. This CDR3 region has 17 residues. CDR1 SGHAT and CDR2 FQNNGV come from the germline V gene. V shed 0 bases and J shed 2 bases, with 17 bases lying between them. In DNA, the CDR3 is TGTGCCAGCAGCTTAGAGGTCGGCAGGCCCATTCCCTACGAGCAGTACTTC. Its protein product is CASSLEVGRPIPYEQYF.

V and J are TRBV11-2 and TRBJ1-1; maybe TRBD1 (5 bases). The CDR3 has 17 residues. Germline V gene sequence: CDR1 SGHAT, CDR2 FQNNGV. With 0 bases removed from V and 0 bases from J, the gap between germline ends came to 14 bases. Written as DNA, the CDR3 is TGTGCCAGCAGCTTAGAGGGGGACGGGGGGATGAACACTGAAGCTTTCTTT. This gives the protein CASSLEGDGGMNTEAFF.

V is TRBV4-3 and J is TRBJ1-2, with D maybe TRBD1 (5 bases). Germline CDR1 and CDR2: LGHNA and YSLEER. The CDR3 has 15 amino acids. The germline V and J ends were trimmed by 0 bases and 4 bases, with 12 bases remaining between them. CDR3 protein: CASSQDPGQGYGYTF. CDR3 nucleotide sequence: TGCGCCAGCAGCCAAGACCCAGGGCAGGGCTATGGCTACACCTTC.

V gene TRBV11-1 combines with J gene TRBJ2-2; 10 bases are shared with TRBD1. The ends lost 5 bases at V and 4 bases at J; junction bases unmatched: 4. This CDR3 comprises 15 residues. Per germline, CDR1 SGHAT and CDR2 FQDESV (reference sequence). Here the CDR3 reads CASSADRGTTGELFF. CDR3 DNA sequence: TGTGCCAGCAGCGCGGACAGGGGGACCACCGGGGAGCTGTTTTTT. Looking up the rest from reference TRBV11-1 and TRBJ2-2 gives the full variable domain: EAEVAQSPRYKITEKSQAVAFWCDPISGHATLYWYRQILGQGPELLVQFQDESVVDDSQLPKDRFSAERLKGVDSTLKIQPAELGDSAMYLCASSADRGTTGELFFGEGSRLTVL.

This chain joins TRBV2 and TRBJ2-5; D uncertain. Between the trimmed V and J ends, which lost 7 bases and 2 bases, there was a span of 5 bases. Germline V gene lookup returns CDR1 SNHLY and CDR2 FYNNEI. CDR3 size: 11 residues. For the CDR3, the DNA is TGTGCCAGCACACAACAAGAGACCCAGTACTTC. Translated, it gives CASTQQETQYF.

The chain recombines TRBV30 with TRBJ1-3, with 10 bases fitting TRBD1. This CDR3 comprises 18 residues. The germline gives CDR1 GTSNPN, CDR2 SVGIG (reference sequence). V shed 3 bases and J 0 bases; nucleotides not matched to a gene: 11. The CDR3: CAWRRDRGYLASGNTIYF. In nucleotides, the CDR3 is TGTGCCTGGAGGCGGGACAGGGGTTACCTTGCCTCTGGAAACACCATATATTTT. The entire variable domain, with the rest obtained from reference TRBV30 and TRBJ1-3, is as follows: SQTIHQWPATLVQPVGSPLSLECTVEGTSNPNLYWYRQAAGRGLQLLFYSVGIGQISSEVPQNLSASRPQDRQFILSSKKLLLSDSGFYLCAWRRDRGYLASGNTIYFGEGSWLTVV.

V gene TRBV6-4 combines with J gene TRBJ2-2; the match to TRBD2 covers 9 bases. Germline CDR1 MRHNA, CDR2 SNTAGT. With V trimmed by 5 bases and J by 5 bases, 6 bases remained unmatched. This CDR3 comprises 15 residues. DNA of the CDR3: TGTGCCAGCAGTCCTAGCGGGGATGTAACCGGGGAGCTGTTTTTT. Protein product: CASSPSGDVTGELFF.

The rearrangement uses TRBV7-3 and TRBJ2-7; 7 bases map to TRBD1. The germline CDR1 and CDR2 sequences are SGHTA and FQGTGA. The trim removed 5 bases at V and 1 base at J, leaving 11 bases unmatched. CDR3 length: 16 residues. The DNA of the CDR3 is TGTGCCAGCAGCCCTGCGACAGGGTACGGTTCCTACGAGCAGTACTTC. Residues: CASSPATGYGSYEQYF.

The J gene is TRBJ1-4, the V gene TRBV28; no firm D call. CDR1 and CDR2 (germline): MDHEN, SYDVKM. Trimming left V 7 bases short and J 3 bases short, with 15 bases between. The length of the CDR3 is 15 residues. CDR3: CASNSAGRANEKLFF. The CDR3 region has the DNA TGTGCCAGCAACTCCGCGGGGAGAGCTAATGAAAAACTGTTTTTT.

The CDR3: CASSPRTTTDTQYF. CDR3 bases: TGCGCCAGCAGCCCGAGGACTACCACAGATACGCAGTATTTT. The chain combines TRBV5-1 with TRBJ2-3; D possibly corresponds to TRBD2 (6 bases). V was shortened by 4 bases and J by 2 bases, with 11 bases between the two germline ends. CDR1 is SGHRS and CDR2 is YFSETQ in the germline V gene. The CDR3 length is 14 residues.

The chain's CDR3 is CAWSVIAQGGGYTF. CDR3 sequence (DNA): TGTGCCTGGAGTGTAATCGCGCAGGGGGGTGGCTACACCTTC. The chain recombines TRBV30 with TRBJ1-2, with 7 bases matching TRBD1. The CDR3 covers 14 residues. In germline, CDR1 is GTSNPN, CDR2 SVGIG (reference sequence). Trimming at V came to 0 bases and at J to 7 bases, leaving 8 bases not matched to a gene.

The V gene is TRBV29-1, the J gene TRBJ1-2, with D tentatively TRBD1 (6 bases). Germline lookup yields CDR1 SQVTM and CDR2 ANQGSEA. V lost 3 bases and J 8 bases, leaving 22 bases between the germline ends. The CDR3 loop spans 15 amino acids. The CDR3 DNA follows: TGCAGCGTTGAGACAGGACGGAGTGGGATGTACGGCTACACCTTC. This translates into CSVETGRSGMYGYTF.

The chain uses TRBV10-1 and TRBJ1-1; D possibly corresponds to TRBD1 (6 bases). Trimming cost V 3 bases and J 4 bases, with 9 bases left between them. The CDR3 is made up of 13 amino acids. Germline V CDR1 and CDR2: WNHNN, SYGVQD (reference sequence). The CDR3 here is CASSDQGFTEAFF. The DNA for the CDR3 is TGCGCCAGCAGTGACCAGGGGTTCACTGAAGCTTTCTTT.

The chain recombines TRBV5-1 with TRBJ2-2; no clear D. Germline lookup yields CDR1 SGHRS and CDR2 YFSETQ. The length of the CDR3 is 15 residues. V was trimmed by 1 base and J by 0 bases, leaving 7 bases between them. The CDR3 region is CASSLRQSNTGELFF. In nucleotides, the CDR3 is TGCGCCAGCAGCTTGCGTCAGTCGAACACCGGGGAGCTGTTTTTT.

The J gene is TRBJ1-1, the V gene TRBV30; D is undetermined. The germline V gene has CDR1 GTSNPN and CDR2 SVGIG (reference sequence). V lost 3 bases to trimming and J lost 11 bases, with 10 bases between them. This CDR3 is 10 amino acids long. As DNA, the CDR3 is TGTGCCTGGAGCGCGAGGTGGGCTTTCTTT. This gives the protein CAWSARWAFF.

CDR3 bases: TGTGCCAGCAGGATAAGGGAACAGGGGGCTGAAGCTTTCTTT. Translated: CASRIREQGAEAFF. The chain combines TRBV27 with TRBJ1-1, with 8 bases matching TRBD1. Germline values: CDR1 MNHEY, CDR2 SMNVEV (reference sequence). The CDR3 loop spans 14 amino acids. J gave up 6 bases and V 6 bases, and 9 bases lay outside the gene matches.

The gene calls are TRBV2 and TRBJ2-7; 8 bases align to TRBD2. With V trimmed by 7 bases and J by 4 bases, 9 bases remained unmatched. CDR1 and CDR2 (germline): SNHLY, FYNNEI. CDR3 size: 14 residues. In nucleotides, the CDR3 is TGTGCCAGCACCCCGACGGGAGGGCCGTACGAGCAGTACTTC. Translation gives CASTPTGGPYEQYF.

This chain links TRBV23-1 with TRBJ1-1; 10 nucleotides align to TRBD1. TRBV23-1 is noted as an ORF with a role that remains uncertain. J gave up 5 bases and V 6 bases, and 3 bases lay outside the gene matches. There are 13 residues in the CDR3. The CDR3 loop is CASSRTGGTEAFF. In DNA form, the CDR3 reads TGCGCCAGCAGCCGGACAGGGGGAACTGAAGCTTTCTTT.

This chain connects TRBV10-2 to TRBJ2-7, with 14 bases lining up with TRBD2. The V and J ends lost 7 bases and 2 bases, in that order; junction bases with no gene match: 4. The length of the CDR3 is 15 residues. Germline CDR1 WSHSY, CDR2 SAAADI. This CDR3 reads CASNSGLAGAYEQYF. Written as DNA, the CDR3 is TGCGCCAGCAACTCGGGACTAGCGGGGGCCTACGAGCAGTACTTC.

The J gene is TRBJ2-2, the V gene TRBV10-3; D perhaps matches TRBD1 (6 bases). CDR3 length: 14 residues. The germline V gene has CDR1 ENHRY and CDR2 SYGVKD. The V end lost 6 bases, the J end lost 8 bases, and 16 bases lay between the germline ends. CDR3: CAISAGAERGELFF. The CDR3, as DNA: TGTGCCATCAGCGCAGGGGCAGAAAGGGGGGAGCTGTTTTTT.

The rearrangement links TRBV21-1 to TRBJ2-5; TRBD2, the table's D call, was not compared with the DNA. TRBV21-1 is a known pseudogene. There are 16 residues in the CDR3. The CDR3 protein is CARRLKRGGLQETQYF. The DNA of the CDR3 is TGTGCCAGACGGTTGAAGCGGGGGGGCCTCCAAGAGACCCAGTACTTC.

The rearrangement links TRBV6-5 to TRBJ2-7; D is undetermined. This CDR3 region has 15 residues. Germline V lookup: CDR1 MNHEY, CDR2 SVGAGI. V dropped 3 bases and J dropped 0 bases, with 12 bases sitting between them. CDR3 bases: TGTGCCAGCAGTTATAAACCATACAACTCCTACGAGCAGTACTTC. Its protein product is CASSYKPYNSYEQYF.